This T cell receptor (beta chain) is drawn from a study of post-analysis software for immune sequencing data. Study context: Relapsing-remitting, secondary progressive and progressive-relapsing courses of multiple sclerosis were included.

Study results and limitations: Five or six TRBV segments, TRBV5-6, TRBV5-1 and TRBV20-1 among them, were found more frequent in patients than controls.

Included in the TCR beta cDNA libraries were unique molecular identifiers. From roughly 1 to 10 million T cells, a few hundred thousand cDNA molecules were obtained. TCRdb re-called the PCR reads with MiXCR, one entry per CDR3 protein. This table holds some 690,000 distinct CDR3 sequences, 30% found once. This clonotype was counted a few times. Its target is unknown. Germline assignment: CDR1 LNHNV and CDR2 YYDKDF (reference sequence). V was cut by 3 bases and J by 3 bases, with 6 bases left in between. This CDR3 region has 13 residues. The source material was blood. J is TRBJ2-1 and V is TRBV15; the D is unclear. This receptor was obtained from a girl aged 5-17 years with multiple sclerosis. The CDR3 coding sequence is TGTGCCACCAGCAGCGAATACTACAATGAGCAGTTCTTC. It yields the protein CATSSEYYNEQFF.